The 30 T cell receptor beta chains given below trace back to one sample, sequenced in a study of blood T cell repertoires in COVID-19. Measured with immunoSEQ multiplex PCR; TCRdb has only the in-frame clones, and not every one. The sample shows under 300,000 clones, just under 90% of them seen only once. Sequencing used peripheral blood. Every receptor here comes from a woman between 40 and 55 years old with acute or convalescent COVID-19.

The rearrangement joins TRBV6-1 to TRBJ1-6, with D possibly TRBD1 on 6 matching bases. Between the trimmed V and J ends, which lost 1 base and 8 bases, there was a span of 12 bases. Germline CDR1 is MNHNS and CDR2 is SASEGT. CDR3 length equals 15 residues. The CDR3, as DNA: TGTGCCAGCAGTGAAGTCACAGGGAATCATTCACCCCTCCACTTT. This translates into CASSEVTGNHSPLHF.

The chain has TRBV9 and TRBJ1-6; D perhaps matches TRBD1 (6 bases). The CDR3 is made up of 15 amino acids. Trimming took off 2 bases at V and 7 bases at J, with 13 bases between the two ends. Germline values: CDR1 SGDLS, CDR2 YYNGEE. In DNA, the CDR3 is TGTGCCAGCAGCGTTGGGGACACTGGAAATTCACCCCTCCACTTT. Encoded protein: CASSVGDTGNSPLHF.

CDR3 loop: CAISEIHSSGNTIYF. Written as DNA, the CDR3 is TGTGCCATCAGTGAAATACACAGCTCTGGAAACACCATATATTTT. The chain carries TRBV10-3 and TRBJ1-3; D is unresolved. V dropped 3 bases and J dropped 0 bases, with 9 bases sitting between them. CDR3 length: 15 residues. Per the germline V gene, CDR1 is ENHRY and CDR2 is SYGVKD.

The chain carries TRBV2 and TRBJ2-6; a possible D gene is TRBD1 (6 bases). CDR3 length: 16 amino acids. The germline V and J ends were trimmed by 5 bases and 0 bases, with 11 bases remaining between them. Germline lookup yields CDR1 SNHLY and CDR2 FYNNEI. Here the CDR3 reads CASSLTGGSGANVLTF. The CDR3 nucleotides read TGTGCCAGCAGTTTGACAGGAGGCTCTGGGGCCAACGTCCTGACTTTC.

CDR3 region: CASSAQETKNIQYF. CDR3 in DNA: TGTGCCAGCAGTGCCCAGGAAACCAAAAACATTCAGTACTTC. V and J are TRBV25-1 and TRBJ2-4; D gene unclear. V lost 4 bases to trimming and J lost 2 bases, with 9 bases between them. The CDR3 spans 14 residues. Per the germline V gene, CDR1 is MGHDK and CDR2 is SYGVNS.

CDR3 bases: TGTGCCACCAGGAGCGGGGACGGGGGGATCCATGAGCAGTTCTTC. It yields the protein CATRSGDGGIHEQFF. This chain links TRBV15 with TRBJ2-1; TRBD2 agrees at 7 bases. The CDR3 extends over 15 amino acids. Losses at the gene ends were 6 bases for V and 8 bases for J; bases not matched to a gene: 13. The V gene's germline CDR1 is LNHNV and CDR2 YYDKDF (reference sequence).

The J gene is TRBJ2-3, the V gene TRBV19; the match to TRBD2 covers 7 bases. The CDR3 is 15 amino acids. J lost 6 bases, V lost 6 bases, and 12 bases had no gene match. Germline CDR1 is LNHDA and CDR2 is SQIVND (reference sequence). The CDR3 DNA follows: TGTGCCAGTAGCACGACTAGCCGGCGAAGCGATACGCAGTATTTT. It codes for CASSTTSRRSDTQYF.

This clone was seen just once. The chain combines TRBV6-6 with TRBJ1-1, with 9 bases matching TRBD1. J lost 0 bases, V lost 4 bases, and 6 bases had no gene match. Germline CDR1 and CDR2: MNHNY and SVGAGI (reference sequence). The CDR3 consists of 16 residues. This CDR3 reads CASSSTQGALNTEAFF. As DNA, the CDR3 is TGTGCCAGCAGTTCGACACAGGGGGCATTGAACACTGAAGCTTTCTTT.

The genes are TRBV11-2 and TRBJ1-1, with unresolved D. This CDR3 contains 13 residues. CDR1 is SGHAT and CDR2 is FQNNGV in the germline V gene. V dropped 4 bases and J dropped 7 bases, with 13 bases sitting between them. The CDR3: CASSWTRRDEAFF. DNA for the CDR3: TGTGCCAGCAGCTGGACCAGGCGGGATGAAGCTTTCTTT. Drawing the rest from reference TRBV11-2 and TRBJ1-1, the complete variable domain is EAGVAQSPRYKIIEKRQSVAFWCNPISGHATLYWYQQILGQGPKLLIQFQNNGVVDDSQLPKDRFSAERLKGVDSTLKIQPAKLEDSAVYLCASSWTRRDEAFFGQGTRLTVV.

The V gene is TRBV5-6, the J gene TRBJ2-5, with D unclear. Per germline, CDR1 SGHDT and CDR2 YYEEEE. The CDR3 sequence is 11 residues long. V lost 3 bases, J lost 5 bases, and 5 bases lay in between. CDR3 protein: CASSSRETQYF. For the CDR3, the DNA is TGTGCCAGCAGCTCACGGGAGACCCAGTACTTC.

The chain carries TRBV18 and TRBJ1-1; D gene unclear. The CDR3 has 14 residues. Germline assignment: CDR1 KGHSH and CDR2 LQKENI. Trimming shortened V by 5 bases and J by 0 bases, and 10 bases separated the two germline ends. The CDR3 coding sequence is TGTGCCAGCTCAGAGGGCAGGTTGAACACTGAAGCTTTCTTT. Encoded protein: CASSEGRLNTEAFF.

Written as DNA, the CDR3 is TGTGCCAGCAGCCCACGAGGCAATCAGCCCCAGCATTTT. This translates into CASSPRGNQPQHF. V gene TRBV7-2 combines with J gene TRBJ1-5; D is undetermined. The CDR3 runs 13 residues. Trimming removed 5 bases from V and 2 bases from J, with 7 bases in between. From germline, CDR1 is SGHTA and CDR2 FQGNSA.

This chain links TRBV9 with TRBJ1-2; the match to TRBD1 covers 8 bases. The germline CDR1 and CDR2 sequences are SGDLS and YYNGEE. CDR3 length: 15 amino acids. After removal of 2 bases from V and 6 bases from J, the junction contained 9 bases not matched to a gene. CDR3 DNA: TGTGCCAGCAGCGTTCAGGGGGCCTTTAGCCATGGCTACACCTTC. The encoded protein is CASSVQGAFSHGYTF.

The chain carries TRBV6-1 and TRBJ1-5, with D possibly being TRBD1 (6 bases). The ends were cut back, 3 bases at V and 4 bases at J, with 13 bases in the middle. Germline loops: CDR1 MNHNS, CDR2 SASEGT. The CDR3 sequence is 15 residues long. CDR3 amino acids: CASSELTGRNQPQHF. DNA of the CDR3: TGTGCCAGCAGTGAGTTGACAGGCAGAAATCAGCCCCAGCATTTT.

The chain joins TRBV19 to TRBJ1-2; 8 bases fit TRBD1. The germline CDR1 and CDR2 sequences are LNHDA and SQIVND (reference sequence). The CDR3 extends over 17 amino acids. The V segment lost 4 bases and the J segment 5 bases; nucleotides outside the gene matches: 15. Here the CDR3 reads CASSTEVRGQGFYGYTF. DNA of the CDR3: TGTGCCAGTAGTACCGAAGTTAGAGGACAGGGCTTTTATGGCTACACCTTC.

The chain joins TRBV5-1 to TRBJ2-3; 11 nucleotides align to TRBD2. Germline CDR1 and CDR2: SGHRS and YFSETQ. The CDR3 loop spans 17 amino acids. V lost 0 bases to trimming and J lost 5 bases; unmatched junction nucleotides: 8. The CDR3 DNA reads as TGCGCCAGCAGCTTGGACTTAGCGGGGGGGCCAGGAGATACGCAGTATTTT. It is translated as CASSLDLAGGPGDTQYF.

The rearrangement links TRBV6-1 to TRBJ2-3; D possibly corresponds to TRBD2 (7 bases). Trimming took 1 base from V and 4 from J, leaving 15 bases between them. CDR3 size: 16 residues. In germline, CDR1 is MNHNS, CDR2 SASEGT. The chain's CDR3 is CASSEEEAGAADTQYF. The CDR3 coding sequence is TGTGCCAGCAGTGAAGAGGAGGCGGGGGCGGCAGATACGCAGTATTTT.

The V and J genes are TRBV6-5 and TRBJ1-2; 10 bases map to TRBD1. The CDR3 sequence is 13 residues long. Germline V lookup: CDR1 MNHEY, CDR2 SVGAGI. J was trimmed by 6 bases and V by 6 bases; bases with no gene match: 4. The CDR3 sequence is CASRAGTGDGYTF. For the CDR3, the DNA is TGTGCCAGCAGGGCCGGGACAGGGGATGGCTACACCTTC.

The V gene is TRBV5-6, the J gene TRBJ1-5; possibly TRBD1 for D (5 bases). Between the trimmed V and J ends, which lost 1 base and 2 bases, there was a span of 7 bases. There are 14 residues in the CDR3. From germline, CDR1 is SGHDT and CDR2 YYEEEE. CDR3 loop: CASSLLGGNQPQHF. For the CDR3, the DNA is TGTGCCAGCAGCTTGTTAGGGGGCAATCAGCCCCAGCATTTT.

The chain joins TRBV13 to TRBJ1-2, with 11 bases identical to TRBD1. The CDR3 contains 13 residues. CDR1 is PRHDT, CDR2 FYEKMQ, per germline (reference sequence). V lost 5 bases to trimming and J lost 8 bases; unmatched junction nucleotides: 4. The CDR3 DNA sequence: TGTGCCAGCAGCCAGGACAGGGGGCTGGGCTACACCTTC. Amino acid sequence: CASSQDRGLGYTF. Full variable domain (rest looked up from reference TRBV13 and TRBJ1-2): AAGVIQSPRHLIKEKRETATLKCYPIPRHDTVYWYQQGPGQDPQFLISFYEKMQSDKGSIPDRFSAQQFSDYHSELNMSSLELGDSALYFCASSQDRGLGYTFGSGTRLTVV.

The chain employs TRBV2 and TRBJ2-3; D possibly corresponds to TRBD2 (5 bases). Germline CDR1 and CDR2: SNHLY and FYNNEI. The CDR3 is 12 residues long. V was clipped by 7 bases and J by 8 bases, with 13 bases between them. The CDR3 is CASTLSVGTQYF. DNA of the CDR3: TGTGCCAGCACCCTTAGCGTGGGTACGCAGTATTTT.

The chain employs TRBV6-5 and TRBJ1-6, with D uncertain. The V and J ends lost 7 bases and 4 bases respectively, with 11 bases between them. Germline V lookup: CDR1 MNHEY, CDR2 SVGAGI. The CDR3 runs 14 residues. CDR3 in amino acids: CASTTSQYNSPLHF. The CDR3 DNA follows: TGTGCCAGCACTACGAGTCAATATAATTCACCCCTCCACTTT.

The genes are TRBV5-6 and TRBJ1-1; no clear D gene. CDR1 and CDR2 (germline): SGHDT, YYEEEE. V lost 0 bases, J lost 4 bases, and 7 bases lay in between. This CDR3 is 13 amino acids long. The CDR3: CASSLGGITEAFF. Written as DNA, the CDR3 is TGTGCCAGCAGCTTGGGCGGTATCACTGAAGCTTTCTTT.

V usage is TRBV6-5 and J usage is TRBJ1-2; TRBD1 might be the D (6 bases). This CDR3 is 15 amino acids long. CDR1 MNHEY and CDR2 SVGAGI come from the germline V gene. V lost 5 bases to trimming and J lost 4 bases, with 17 bases between them. Here the CDR3 DNA reads TGTGCCAGCAGTCTAGACGGACAGACCCTCTATGGCTACACCTTC. Translation gives CASSLDGQTLYGYTF.

The chain is built from TRBV7-9 and TRBJ2-7; 10 positions match TRBD1. V lost 5 bases and J lost 6; bases outside the gene matches: 22. Germline loops: CDR1 SEHNR, CDR2 FQNEAQ (reference sequence). The length of the CDR3 is 19 residues. CDR3 amino acids: CASSQVGQGHGTNLCEQYV. CDR3 bases: TGTGCCAGCAGCCAAGTGGGACAGGGGCATGGGACGAACCTATGCGAGCAGTACGTC.

J is TRBJ1-2 and V is TRBV30, with D possibly being TRBD1 (5 bases). The germline V and J ends were trimmed by 1 base and 2 bases, with 8 bases remaining between them. CDR3 size: 13 residues. The germline gives CDR1 GTSNPN, CDR2 SVGIG (reference sequence). In DNA, the CDR3 is TGTGCCTGGAGTGCGGGGGTAAACTATGGCTACACCTTC. Translation: CAWSAGVNYGYTF.

The chain is built from TRBV9 and TRBJ1-1, with TRBD1 matching over 7 bases. The CDR3 loop spans 15 amino acids. Per germline, CDR1 SGDLS and CDR2 YYNGEE. V was clipped by 5 bases and J by 1 base; unmatched bases: 8. CDR3 residues: CASSTTDRANTEAFF. The CDR3 DNA follows: TGTGCCAGCAGTACTACTGACAGGGCGAACACTGAAGCTTTCTTT.

The rearrangement joins TRBV6-5 to TRBJ1-3, with a weak D call TRBD1 (6 bases). Trimming took 2 bases from V and 0 from J, leaving 11 bases between them. Germline V lookup: CDR1 MNHEY, CDR2 SVGAGI. This CDR3 has 16 residues. CDR3 amino acids: CASSYVQGHSGNTIYF. The CDR3 DNA reads as TGTGCCAGCAGTTACGTCCAGGGACACTCTGGAAACACCATATATTTT.

This rearrangement joins TRBV19 to TRBJ1-3; TRBD1 aligns across 7 bases. The CDR3 sequence is 14 residues long. CDR1 is LNHDA, CDR2 SQIVND, per germline (reference sequence). Unmatched junction bases numbered 5, after V lost 7 bases and J lost 2 bases. The CDR3 reads CASTGTVPGNTIYF. CDR3 nucleotide sequence: TGTGCCAGTACTGGGACAGTCCCTGGAAACACCATATATTTT. Using reference TRBV19 and TRBJ1-3 for the parts outside the CDR3, the full variable domain is DGGITQSPKYLFRKEGQNVTLSCEQNLNHDAMYWYRQDPGQGLRLIYYSQIVNDFQKGDIAEGYSVSREKKESFPLTVTSAQKNPTAFYLCASTGTVPGNTIYFGEGSWLTVV.

V is TRBV6-1 and J is TRBJ2-3; 9 positions agree with TRBD1. CDR1 and CDR2 (germline): MNHNS, SASEGT. The CDR3 consists of 16 residues. With V trimmed by 3 bases and J by 2 bases, 6 bases remained unmatched. CDR3 protein: CASSDTGGANTDTQYF. The CDR3 region has the DNA TGTGCCAGCAGTGATACAGGGGGCGCTAACACAGATACGCAGTATTTT.